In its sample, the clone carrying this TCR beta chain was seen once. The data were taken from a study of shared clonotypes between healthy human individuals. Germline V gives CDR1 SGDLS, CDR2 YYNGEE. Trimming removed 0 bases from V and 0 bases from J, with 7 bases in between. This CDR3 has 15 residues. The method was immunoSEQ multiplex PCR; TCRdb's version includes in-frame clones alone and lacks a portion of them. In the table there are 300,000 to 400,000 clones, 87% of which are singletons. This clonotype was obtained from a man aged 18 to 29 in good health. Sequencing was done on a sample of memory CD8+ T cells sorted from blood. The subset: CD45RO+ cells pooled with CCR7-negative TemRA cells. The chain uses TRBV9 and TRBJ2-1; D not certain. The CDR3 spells CASSVEANSYNEQFF. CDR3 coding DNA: TGTGCCAGCAGCGTAGAAGCGAACTCCTACAATGAGCAGTTCTTC.